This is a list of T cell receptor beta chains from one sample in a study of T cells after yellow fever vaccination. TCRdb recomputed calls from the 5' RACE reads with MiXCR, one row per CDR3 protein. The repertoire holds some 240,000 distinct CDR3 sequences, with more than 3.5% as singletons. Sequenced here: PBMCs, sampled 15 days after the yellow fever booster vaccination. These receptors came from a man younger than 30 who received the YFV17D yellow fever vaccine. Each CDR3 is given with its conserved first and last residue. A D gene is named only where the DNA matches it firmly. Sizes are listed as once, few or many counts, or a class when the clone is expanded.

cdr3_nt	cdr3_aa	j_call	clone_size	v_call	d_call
TGCAGTGCTAGTGTCGGGGGTGGCTATGGCTACACCTTC	CSASVGGGYGYTF	TRBJ1-2	many	TRBV20-1	NA
TGCGCCAGCTTTTTCACGGGGGGTGCCACAGATACGCAGTATTTT	CASFFTGGATDTQYF	TRBJ2-3	many	TRBV5-1	TRBD2
TGCAGTGCTAGAATCCGGGCGGATACTAATTCACCCCTCCACTTT	CSARIRADTNSPLHF	TRBJ1-6	many	TRBV20-1	NA
TGTGCCACCACCAATGGGGACAGAGAGACCCAGTACTTC	CATTNGDRETQYF	TRBJ2-5	many	TRBV15	TRBD1
TGTGCCAGCAGCTTAGATCCGGGACAGGGGGCCCTTAACTATGGCTACACCTTC	CASSLDPGQGALNYGYTF	TRBJ1-2	many	TRBV7-9	TRBD1
TGTGCCAGCAGTTTATCGATAAGGGGTCAATCGGAGCAGTTCTTC	CASSLSIRGQSEQFF	TRBJ2-1	many	TRBV27	NA
TGCGCCAGCAGCCAACAGCCGAACGGAGACAGGGGGCGCAGGGAGACCCAGTACTTC	CASSQQPNGDRGRRETQYF	TRBJ2-5	many	TRBV4-1	TRBD1
TGTGCCAGCAGCCCCTCAGACAGACCAGACTTCTCCTACGAGCAGTACTTC	CASSPSDRPDFSYEQYF	TRBJ2-7	many	TRBV5-4	NA
TGCAGCGTTATCGTGACAATAACTGAAGCTTTCTTT	CSVIVTITEAFF	TRBJ1-1	many	TRBV29-1	NA
TGTGCCAGCAGTGAAACAGGGGGCGCGAACACTGAAGCTTTCTTT	CASSETGGANTEAFF	TRBJ1-1	few	TRBV25-1	TRBD1
TGTGCCAGCAGTATGAGTGGGACCGTTGAAGCTTTCTTT	CASSMSGTVEAFF	TRBJ1-1	many	TRBV12-3/TRBV12-4	NA
TGTGCCACCTCCTCAGGACAGGCCGGGGCGTACGAGCAGTACTTC	CATSSGQAGAYEQYF	TRBJ2-7	many	TRBV10-3	TRBD1
TGTGCCAGCAGCTCCACCGGGGGGCCCACAGATACGCAGTATTTT	CASSSTGGPTDTQYF	TRBJ2-3	many	TRBV7-3	NA
TGTGCCAGCAGCTTACGTCCAGGGGTGGCCCGGGATGGCTACACCTTC	CASSLRPGVARDGYTF	TRBJ1-2	many	TRBV11-3	NA
TGTGCCACCAGCAGTGTTTACCTGGACAGGGAATCCTACAATGAGCAGTTCTTC	CATSSVYLDRESYNEQFF	TRBJ2-1	many	TRBV15	TRBD1
TGTGCCAGCAGCTTGCAGAGGGCTGAAGCTTTCTTT	CASSLQRAEAFF	TRBJ1-1	many	TRBV7-9	NA
TGTGCCAGCACCGGGACAGCTAACTATGGCTACACCTTC	CASTGTANYGYTF	TRBJ1-2	many	TRBV2	TRBD1